The 5 T cell receptor beta chains presented below share a single source sample, sequenced in a study of T cells in Graves' hyperthyroidism and ophthalmopathy. Amplified regions were TCR beta CDR3 sequences from RNA transcripts. HTBI primers were the set used in a first-round RT-PCR of the TCR CDR3. TCRdb used MiXCR to reprocess the multiplex PCR reads, holding one entry per CDR3 protein. The repertoire consists of 750,000 to 950,000 distinct CDR3 sequences, with 38% occurring once and the leading ten covering around 9.3%. The material sequenced was blood. The origin of the receptors is a man in his late teens or twenties with Graves' hyperthyroidism.

This clonotype was counted only a few times. The rearrangement uses TRBV7-9 and TRBJ2-7; TRBD1 agrees at 8 bases. The length of the CDR3 is 15 residues. V gave up 4 bases and J gave up 6 bases; unmatched junction bases: 11. Germline V lookup: CDR1 SEHNR, CDR2 FQNEAQ (reference sequence). CDR3 residues: CASSSARGPQGEQYF. In nucleotides, the CDR3 is TGTGCCAGCAGCTCCGCCAGGGGGCCCCAGGGCGAGCAGTACTTC.

In this sample, this clonotype turned up a few times. The rearrangement uses TRBV4-1 and TRBJ1-5; D call uncertain. Trimming removed 0 bases at V and 5 bases at J, with 11 bases between. The germline CDR1 and CDR2 sequences are MGHRA and YSYEKL. This CDR3 is built from 15 residues. CDR3 sequence: CASSQDPGNYQPQHF. The CDR3 DNA sequence: TGCGCCAGCAGCCAAGATCCGGGGAACTATCAGCCCCAGCATTTT.

This clonotype was counted between two and nine times. The chain joins TRBV11-2 to TRBJ2-7, with D perhaps TRBD1 or TRBD2 (5 bases each). This CDR3 contains 15 residues. Germline CDR1 is SGHAT and CDR2 is FQNNGV. V was shortened by 5 bases and J by 6 bases, with 20 bases between the two germline ends. The CDR3 spells CASSPLGQGGGEQYF. The CDR3 nucleotides read TGTGCCAGCAGCCCTCTGGGGCAAGGCGGAGGCGAGCAGTACTTC.

This clonotype was picked up many times. The chain employs TRBV29-1 and TRBJ2-7; weak D call: TRBD2 (5 bases). The CDR3 sequence is 15 residues long. Germline CDR1 and CDR2: SQVTM and ANQGSEA. Trimming shortened V by 0 bases and J by 9 bases, and 21 bases separated the two germline ends. CDR3 amino acids: CSVEEPNSLTRTQYF. In nucleotides, the CDR3 is TGCAGCGTTGAAGAGCCCAACAGCTTAACTAGGACGCAGTACTTC.

Concerning this clonotype itself: Given the absence of the conserved phenylalanine or tryptophan at the CDR3 end, a read error is likely. The gene calls are TRBV20-1 and TRBJ1-1; unclear D gene. The CDR3 length is 12 residues. Germline V gene sequence: CDR1 DFQATT, CDR2 SNEGSKA (reference sequence). V shed 1 base and J shed 0 bases, with 3 bases lying between them. Here the CDR3 DNA reads TGCAGTGCTAGAGTTATGAACACTGAAGCTTTCATT. Its translation is CSARVMNTEAFI.